This T cell receptor beta chain was profiled in a study of OX40 agonist ivuxolimab in advanced cancers. About the research overall: Three patients got partial responses; one had hepatocellular carcinoma and two had cutaneous melanoma.

Profiling relied on immunoSEQ multiplex PCR, and the TCRdb table lists in-frame clones only, not all of them. The sample shows approximately 59,000 clones, about 87% of them seen only once. The origin of this receptor is an adult with an advanced solid tumor such as melanoma, head and neck, liver or kidney cancer. The source was CD4+ or CD8+ T cells sorted from blood, collected in a trial of the OX40 agonist ivuxolimab.

CDR3 coding DNA: TGTGCCAGCAGCCCCCAGTCGTACAATGAGCAGTTCTTC. Its translation: CASSPQSYNEQFF. The chain has TRBV11-2 and TRBJ2-1; D is uncertain. Between the trimmed V and J ends, which lost 5 bases and 4 bases, there was a span of 9 bases. Germline lookup yields CDR1 SGHAT and CDR2 FQNNGV. The CDR3 loop spans 13 amino acids.